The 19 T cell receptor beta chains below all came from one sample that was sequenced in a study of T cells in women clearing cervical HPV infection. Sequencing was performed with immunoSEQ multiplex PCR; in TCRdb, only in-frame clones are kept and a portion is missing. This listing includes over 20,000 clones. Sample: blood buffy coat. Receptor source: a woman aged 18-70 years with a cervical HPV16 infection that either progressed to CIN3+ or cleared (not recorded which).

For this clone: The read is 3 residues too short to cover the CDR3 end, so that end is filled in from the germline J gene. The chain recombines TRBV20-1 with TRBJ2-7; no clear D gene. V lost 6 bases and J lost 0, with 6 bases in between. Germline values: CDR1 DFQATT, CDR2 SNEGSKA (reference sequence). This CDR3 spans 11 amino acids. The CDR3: CSADNSYEQYF. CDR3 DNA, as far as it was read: TGCAGTGCCGACAACTCCTACGAG.

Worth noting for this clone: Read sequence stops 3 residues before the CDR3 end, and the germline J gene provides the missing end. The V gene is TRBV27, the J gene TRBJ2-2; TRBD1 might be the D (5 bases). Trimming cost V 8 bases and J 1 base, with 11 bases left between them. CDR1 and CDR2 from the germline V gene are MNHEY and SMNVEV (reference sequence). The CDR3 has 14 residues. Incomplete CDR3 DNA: TGTGCCAGCGGATTGCAGGGGAACACCGGGGAG. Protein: CASGLQGNTGE. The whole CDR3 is CASGLQGNTGELFF.

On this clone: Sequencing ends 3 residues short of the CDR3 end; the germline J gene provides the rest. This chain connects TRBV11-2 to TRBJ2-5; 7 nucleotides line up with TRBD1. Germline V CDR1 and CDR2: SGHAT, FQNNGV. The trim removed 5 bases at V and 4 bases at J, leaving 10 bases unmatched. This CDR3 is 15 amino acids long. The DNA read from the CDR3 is TGTGCCAGCAGCCTGACCGGGACAGAGCGAGAGACC. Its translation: CASSLTGTERET. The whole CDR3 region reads CASSLTGTERETQYF.

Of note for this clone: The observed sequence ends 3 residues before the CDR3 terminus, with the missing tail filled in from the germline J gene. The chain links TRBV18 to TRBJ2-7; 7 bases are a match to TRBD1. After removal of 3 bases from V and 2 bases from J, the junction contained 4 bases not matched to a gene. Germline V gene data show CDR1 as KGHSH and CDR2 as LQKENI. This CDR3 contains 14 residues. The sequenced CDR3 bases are TGTGCCAGCTCACCCGGGACAGCACCCTACGAG. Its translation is CASSPGTAPYE. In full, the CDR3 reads CASSPGTAPYEQYF.

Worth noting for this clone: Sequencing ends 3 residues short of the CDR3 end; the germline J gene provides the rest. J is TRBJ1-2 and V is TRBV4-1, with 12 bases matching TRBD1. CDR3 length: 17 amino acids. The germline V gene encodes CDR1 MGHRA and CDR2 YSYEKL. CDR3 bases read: TGCGCCAGCAGCCTTAGGGGGACAGGGGGCGCTTCGGGAGGC. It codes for CASSLRGTGGASGG. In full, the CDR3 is CASSLRGTGGASGGYTF.

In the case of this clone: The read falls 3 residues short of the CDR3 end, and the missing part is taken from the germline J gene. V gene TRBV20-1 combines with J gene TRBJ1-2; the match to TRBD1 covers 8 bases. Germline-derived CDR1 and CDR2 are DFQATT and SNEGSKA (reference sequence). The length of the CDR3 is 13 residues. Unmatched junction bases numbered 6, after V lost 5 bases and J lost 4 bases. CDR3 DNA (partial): TGCAGTGCTTTTGGACAGGGCCTCTATGGC. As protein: CSAFGQGLYG. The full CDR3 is CSAFGQGLYGYTF.

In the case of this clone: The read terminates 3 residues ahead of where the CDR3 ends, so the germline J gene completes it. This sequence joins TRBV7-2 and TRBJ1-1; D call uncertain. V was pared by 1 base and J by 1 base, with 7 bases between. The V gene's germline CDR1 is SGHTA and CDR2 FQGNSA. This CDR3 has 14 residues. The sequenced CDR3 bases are TGTGCCAGCAGCTTAGGAGCAGGGAACACTGAA. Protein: CASSLGAGNTE. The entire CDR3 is CASSLGAGNTEAFF.

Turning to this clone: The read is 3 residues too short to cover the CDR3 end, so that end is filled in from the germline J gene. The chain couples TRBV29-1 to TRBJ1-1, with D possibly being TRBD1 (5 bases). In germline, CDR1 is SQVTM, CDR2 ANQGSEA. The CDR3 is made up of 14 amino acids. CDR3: CSVEDLPGDARAFF. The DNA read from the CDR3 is TGCAGCGTTGAAGATCTGCCGGGGGATGCGAGG.

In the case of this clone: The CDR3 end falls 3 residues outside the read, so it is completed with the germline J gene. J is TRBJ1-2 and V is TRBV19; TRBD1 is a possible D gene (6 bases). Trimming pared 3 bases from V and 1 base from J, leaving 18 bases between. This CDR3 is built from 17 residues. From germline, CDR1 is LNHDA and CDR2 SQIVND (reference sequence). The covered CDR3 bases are TGTGCCAGTAGTATCCCGTCTGTCTCAGGGGATAACTATGGC. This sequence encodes CASSIPSVSGDNYG. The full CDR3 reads CASSIPSVSGDNYGYTF.

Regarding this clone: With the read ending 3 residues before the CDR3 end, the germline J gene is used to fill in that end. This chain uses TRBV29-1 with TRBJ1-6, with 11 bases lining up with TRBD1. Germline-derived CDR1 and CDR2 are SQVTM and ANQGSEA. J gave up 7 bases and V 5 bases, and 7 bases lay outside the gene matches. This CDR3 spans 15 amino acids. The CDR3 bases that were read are TGCAGCGTTTCGGTAGGGACAGGGGGGAATTCACCC. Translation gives CSVSVGTGGNSP. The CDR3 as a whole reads CSVSVGTGGNSPLHF.

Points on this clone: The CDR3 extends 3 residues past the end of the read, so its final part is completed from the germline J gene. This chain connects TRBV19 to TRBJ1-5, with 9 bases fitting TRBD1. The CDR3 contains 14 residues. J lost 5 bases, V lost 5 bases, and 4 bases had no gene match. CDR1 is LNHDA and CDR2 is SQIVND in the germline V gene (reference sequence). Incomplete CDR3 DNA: TGTGCCAGTAGTCAACAGGGGGCGTATCAGCCC. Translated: CASSQQGAYQP. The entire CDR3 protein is CASSQQGAYQPQHF.

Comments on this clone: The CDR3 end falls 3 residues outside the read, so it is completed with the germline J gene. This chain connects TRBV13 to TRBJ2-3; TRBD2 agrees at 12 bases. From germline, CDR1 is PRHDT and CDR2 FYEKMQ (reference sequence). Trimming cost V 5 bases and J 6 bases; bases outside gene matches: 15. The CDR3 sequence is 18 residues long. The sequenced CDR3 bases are TGTGCCAGCAGCCCTATAAGGGGACTAGCGGGCGCGGCTGATACG. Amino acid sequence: CASSPIRGLAGAADT. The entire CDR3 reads CASSPIRGLAGAADTQYF. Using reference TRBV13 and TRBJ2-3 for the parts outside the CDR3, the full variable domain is AAGVIQSPRHLIKEKRETATLKCYPIPRHDTVYWYQQGPGQDPQFLISFYEKMQSDKGSIPDRFSAQQFSDYHSELNMSSLELGDSALYFCASSPIRGLAGAADTQYFGPGTRLTVL.

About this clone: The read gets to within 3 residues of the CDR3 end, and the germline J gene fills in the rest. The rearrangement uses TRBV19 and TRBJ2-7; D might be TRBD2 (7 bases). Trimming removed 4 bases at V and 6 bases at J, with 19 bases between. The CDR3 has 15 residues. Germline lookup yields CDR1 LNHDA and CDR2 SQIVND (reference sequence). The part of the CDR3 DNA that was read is TGTGCCAGTAGTAGCCGAGGGGGAGGGCTACCCGAG. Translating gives CASSSRGGGLPE. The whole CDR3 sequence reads CASSSRGGGLPEQYF.

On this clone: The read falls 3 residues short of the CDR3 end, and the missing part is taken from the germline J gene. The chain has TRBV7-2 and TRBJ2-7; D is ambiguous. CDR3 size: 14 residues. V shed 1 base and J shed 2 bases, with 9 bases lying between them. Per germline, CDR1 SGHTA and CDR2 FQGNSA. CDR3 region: CASSLVQPPYEQYF. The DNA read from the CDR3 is TGTGCCAGCAGCTTAGTACAGCCTCCCTACGAG.

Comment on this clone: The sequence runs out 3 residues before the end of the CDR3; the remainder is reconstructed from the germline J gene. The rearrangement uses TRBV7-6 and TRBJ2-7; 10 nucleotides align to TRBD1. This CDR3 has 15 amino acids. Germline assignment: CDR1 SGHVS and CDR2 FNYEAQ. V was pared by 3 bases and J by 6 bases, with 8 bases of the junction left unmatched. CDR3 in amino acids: CASSLTDRGFSEQYF. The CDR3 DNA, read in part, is TGTGCCAGCAGCTTGACGGACAGGGGGTTCAGCGAG.

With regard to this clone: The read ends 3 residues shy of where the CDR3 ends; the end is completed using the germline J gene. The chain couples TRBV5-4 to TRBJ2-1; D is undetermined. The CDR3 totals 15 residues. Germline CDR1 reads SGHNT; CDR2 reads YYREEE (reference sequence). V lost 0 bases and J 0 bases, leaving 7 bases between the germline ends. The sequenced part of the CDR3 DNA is TGTGCCAGCAGCTTGGGCCAGAGCTCCTACAATGAG. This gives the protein CASSLGQSSYNE. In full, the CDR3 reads CASSLGQSSYNEQFF.

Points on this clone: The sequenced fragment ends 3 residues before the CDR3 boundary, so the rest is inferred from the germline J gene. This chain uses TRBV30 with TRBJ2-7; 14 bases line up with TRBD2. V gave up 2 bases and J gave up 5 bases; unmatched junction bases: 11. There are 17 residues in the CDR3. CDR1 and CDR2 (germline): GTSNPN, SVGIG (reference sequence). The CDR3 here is CAWSRRLAGGLSDEQYF. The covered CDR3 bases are TGTGCCTGGAGTCGGAGACTAGCGGGAGGGCTTTCCGACGAG.

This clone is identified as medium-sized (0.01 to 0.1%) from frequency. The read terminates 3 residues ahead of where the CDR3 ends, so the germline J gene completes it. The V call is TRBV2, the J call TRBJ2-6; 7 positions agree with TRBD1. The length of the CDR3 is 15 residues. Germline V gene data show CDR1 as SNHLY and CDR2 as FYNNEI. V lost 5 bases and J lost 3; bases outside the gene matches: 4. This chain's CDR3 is CASSPYRGGANVLTF. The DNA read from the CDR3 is TGTGCCAGCAGTCCGTACAGGGGTGGGGCCAACGTC.

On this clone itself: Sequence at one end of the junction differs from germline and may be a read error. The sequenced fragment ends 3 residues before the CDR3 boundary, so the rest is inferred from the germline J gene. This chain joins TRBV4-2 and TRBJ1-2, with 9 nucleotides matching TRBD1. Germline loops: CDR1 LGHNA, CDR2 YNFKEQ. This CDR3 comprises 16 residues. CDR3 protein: CASSQDRGPGPYGYTF. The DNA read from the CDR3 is TGCGCCAGCAGCCAGGACAGGGGCCCCGGGCCTTATGGC.